A single sample is the source of the 30 T cell receptor beta chains below, sequenced in a study of graft-versus-host responses after intestinal transplantation. The method was immunoSEQ multiplex PCR; TCRdb's version includes in-frame clones alone and lacks a portion of them. The sample lists more than 65,000 clones, approximately 80% occurring once. Antigen specificity for these receptors is unknown. The starting material was unstimulated CD4+ T cells sorted from spleen or lymph node cells, obtained before transplant. The receptors originated from a human donor who was the organ donor for an intestinal transplant.

The chain links TRBV23-1 to TRBJ2-7; 10 positions agree with TRBD1. TRBV23-1 is designated an ORF whose function remains uncertain. This CDR3 is 15 amino acids long. Trimming took 7 bases from V and 6 from J; bases not matched to a gene: 12. The CDR3: CASTYPAGQGPEQYV. DNA for the CDR3: TGCGCCAGCACCTACCCCGCGGGACAGGGGCCCGAGCAGTACGTC.

The V gene is TRBV28, the J gene TRBJ2-3; D possibly corresponds to TRBD2 (6 bases). V lost 7 bases and J lost 6, with 14 bases in between. The length of the CDR3 is 13 residues. CDR1 is MDHEN and CDR2 is SYDVKM in the germline V gene. CDR3 coding DNA: TGTGCCAGCACCTCCCCGGCGGGGGATACGCAGTATTTT. Amino acids: CASTSPAGDTQYF.

CDR3: CASSIDLSYSNQPQHF. The CDR3 DNA reads TGTGCCAGTAGTATAGATCTCAGTTATAGCAATCAGCCCCAGCATTTT. J is TRBJ1-5 and V is TRBV19; no firm D call. Germline CDR1 reads LNHDA; CDR2 reads SQIVND (reference sequence). V lost 0 bases and J lost 0, with 9 bases in between. The CDR3 contains 16 residues.

The chain carries TRBV5-6 and TRBJ1-6, with no clear D. The CDR3 is made up of 14 amino acids. V was clipped by 0 bases and J by 4 bases, with 5 bases between them. Germline V CDR1 and CDR2: SGHDT, YYEEEE. CDR3 protein: CASSLAGYNSPLHF. The DNA for the CDR3 is TGTGCCAGCAGCTTGGCAGGATATAATTCACCCCTCCACTTT.

The CDR3 DNA reads TGTGCCAGCAGTCTAACAACCCGCCGAGACACATCTGGAAACACCATATATTTT. Amino acids: CASSLTTRRDTSGNTIYF. The rearrangement joins TRBV27 to TRBJ1-3; no definite D call. With 5 bases removed from V and 1 base from J, the gap between germline ends came to 21 bases. This CDR3 has 18 residues. The germline V gene encodes CDR1 MNHEY and CDR2 SMNVEV (reference sequence).

This rearrangement joins TRBV28 to TRBJ1-2; 7 nucleotides agree with TRBD1. The CDR3 has 14 residues. The germline gives CDR1 MDHEN, CDR2 SYDVKM. V shed 6 bases, J shed 0 bases, and the junction held 4 bases outside the gene matches. The CDR3 coding sequence is TGTGCCAGCAGGGAAGGGACAGCTAACTATGGCTACACCTTC. This translates into CASREGTANYGYTF.

The chain recombines TRBV2 with TRBJ2-2; D may be TRBD2 (5 bases). Germline CDR1 is SNHLY and CDR2 is FYNNEI. This CDR3 has 13 residues. Between the trimmed V and J ends, which lost 11 bases and 1 base, there was a span of 11 bases. This CDR3 reads CAGGPENTGELFF. The CDR3 nucleotides read TGTGCCGGCGGGCCCGAGAACACCGGGGAGCTGTTTTTT. Supplemented by reference TRBV2 and TRBJ2-2, the full variable domain reads EPEVTQTPSHQVTQMGQEVILRCVPISNHLYFYWYRQILGQKVEFLVSFYNNEISEKSEIFDDQFSVERPDGSNFTLKIRSTKLEDSAMYFCAGGPENTGELFFGEGSRLTVL.

This clone was seen only once. The chain has TRBV6-4 and TRBJ2-2; D may be TRBD2 (5 bases). V lost 6 bases and J lost 4, with 9 bases in between. Germline V gene lookup returns CDR1 MRHNA and CDR2 SNTAGT. The CDR3 runs 13 residues. The chain's CDR3 is CASRRELTGELFF. CDR3 DNA sequence: TGTGCCAGCAGGAGGGAACTCACCGGGGAGCTGTTTTTT.

This rearrangement joins TRBV27 to TRBJ1-2; 7 nucleotides agree with TRBD1. Per the germline V gene, CDR1 is MNHEY and CDR2 is SMNVEV (reference sequence). With V trimmed by 8 bases and J by 6 bases, 9 bases remained unmatched. The CDR3 runs 13 residues. CDR3 sequence reads: CASGRTGGNGYTF. CDR3 coding DNA: TGTGCCAGCGGTAGGACAGGTGGTAATGGCTACACCTTC.

The chain joins TRBV28 to TRBJ1-2, with D hard to call. The CDR3 covers 12 residues. The V end lost 2 bases, the J end lost 2 bases, and 3 bases lay between the germline ends. Germline V gene sequence: CDR1 MDHEN, CDR2 SYDVKM. The CDR3 DNA follows: TGTGCCAGCAGTTTACTAAACTATGGCTACACCTTC. Its translation is CASSLLNYGYTF.

The chain couples TRBV5-6 to TRBJ2-7, with D maybe TRBD2 (6 bases). Germline V lookup: CDR1 SGHDT, CDR2 YYEEEE. V was clipped by 2 bases and J by 5 bases, with 8 bases between them. The CDR3 extends over 12 amino acids. The CDR3 DNA follows: TGTGCCAGCAGCTTAACGGGAGACGAGCAGTACGTC. Protein: CASSLTGDEQYV.

The genes are TRBV29-1 and TRBJ2-5, with a weak D call TRBD2 (5 bases). The CDR3 covers 13 residues. Germline V gene lookup returns CDR1 SQVTM and CDR2 ANQGSEA. Trimming stripped 1 base from V and 2 bases from J, with 8 bases between. The CDR3 loop is CSVEGEIQETQYF. CDR3 bases: TGCAGCGTTGAAGGGGAGATTCAAGAGACCCAGTACTTC.

V is TRBV7-3 and J is TRBJ2-7, with a possible D match to TRBD2 (6 bases). The V end was cut by 1 base, the J end by 0 bases, with 16 bases between. Germline lookup yields CDR1 SGHTA and CDR2 FQGTGA. This CDR3 has 17 amino acids. CDR3 DNA sequence: TGTGCCAGCAGCTTAATGTTGGCTAGCGTAGGCTCCTACGAGCAGTACGTC. Its translation is CASSLMLASVGSYEQYV.

V and J are TRBV18 and TRBJ1-1; D might be TRBD1 (5 bases). The CDR3 runs 13 residues. Germline CDR1 reads KGHSH; CDR2 reads LQKENI. The germline V and J ends were trimmed by 6 bases and 6 bases, with 14 bases remaining between them. Here the CDR3 DNA reads TGTGCCAGCTCCGGTAGGGGACTCGCTGAAGCTTTCTTT. Its translation: CASSGRGLAEAFF.

This clone is a singleton in its sample. The chain employs TRBV28 and TRBJ2-5; TRBD2 aligns across 10 bases. CDR3 length: 18 amino acids. Trimming removed 5 bases from V and 1 base from J; junction bases left unmatched: 13. From germline, CDR1 is MDHEN and CDR2 SYDVKM. The CDR3 nucleotides are TGTGCCAGCAGTCCCTCGGACTTAGCGGGGGGCCTCCAAGAGACCCAGTACTTC. Protein product: CASSPSDLAGGLQETQYF. Full variable domain (remainder filled in from reference TRBV28 and TRBJ2-5): DVKVTQSSRYLVKRTGEKVFLECVQDMDHENMFWYRQDPGLGLRLIYFSYDVKMKEKGDIPEGYSVSREKKERFSLILESASTNQTSMYLCASSPSDLAGGLQETQYFGPGTRLLVL.

J is TRBJ2-2 and V is TRBV5-6; 8 nucleotides agree with TRBD1. Germline V gene lookup returns CDR1 SGHDT and CDR2 YYEEEE. V was pared by 0 bases and J by 4 bases, with 2 bases of the junction left unmatched. This CDR3 region has 15 residues. The CDR3 reads CASSLDRGFTGELFF. In DNA, the CDR3 is TGTGCCAGCAGCTTGGACAGGGGGTTCACCGGGGAGCTGTTTTTT.

The CDR3, as DNA: TGCGCCAGCAGCTCCCCCGGGAACTTTCCGACGAACACTGAAGCTTTCTTT. The encoded protein is CASSSPGNFPTNTEAFF. The chain uses TRBV5-1 and TRBJ1-1; D ambiguous. Germline V lookup: CDR1 SGHRS, CDR2 YFSETQ. The V end lost 3 bases, the J end lost 1 base, and 19 bases lay between the germline ends. The CDR3 is 17 amino acids.

V and J are TRBV7-6 and TRBJ2-1; possible D gene TRBD1, 6 bases. This CDR3 has 13 amino acids. The ends were cut back, 5 bases at V and 6 bases at J, with 11 bases in the middle. Germline values: CDR1 SGHVS, CDR2 FNYEAQ. The CDR3 region has the DNA TGTGCCAGCAGCCTAACAGGGCCCAATGAGCAGTTCTTC. Its protein product is CASSLTGPNEQFF.

Written as DNA, the CDR3 is TGTGCCAGCAGTGAACGGGGGGGCTGGGAGACCCAGTACTTC. Amino acid sequence: CASSERGGWETQYF. The rearrangement links TRBV6-1 to TRBJ2-5; 8 bases match TRBD2. J lost 5 bases, V lost 2 bases, and 4 bases had no gene match. The CDR3 covers 14 residues. Germline values: CDR1 MNHNS, CDR2 SASEGT.

The rearrangement uses TRBV6-4 and TRBJ1-6; D is perhaps TRBD1 (5 bases). Trimming shortened V by 0 bases and J by 6 bases, and 15 bases separated the two germline ends. Germline CDR1 reads MRHNA; CDR2 reads SNTAGT. The CDR3 sequence is 17 residues long. DNA of the CDR3: TGTGCCAGCAGTGACTCGAAAAAACGGGGGATTAATTCACCCCTCCACTTT. It specifies CASSDSKKRGINSPLHF.

This chain joins TRBV18 and TRBJ1-5, with D tentatively TRBD1 (5 bases). The CDR3 contains 16 residues. The germline gives CDR1 KGHSH, CDR2 LQKENI. The ends were cut back, 3 bases at V and 4 bases at J, with 16 bases in the middle. In DNA, the CDR3 is TGTGCCAGCTCACCCCAGCGGGGGTTTGGTAATCAGCCCCAGCATTTT. This translates into CASSPQRGFGNQPQHF.

This chain links TRBV19 with TRBJ2-5, with unresolved D. V shed 10 bases and J shed 0 bases, with 6 bases lying between them. The germline V gene encodes CDR1 LNHDA and CDR2 SQIVND (reference sequence). This CDR3 comprises 11 residues. The CDR3 sequence is CATRDQETQYF. CDR3 in DNA: TGTGCCACCCGGGACCAAGAGACCCAGTACTTC. Together with reference TRBV19 and TRBJ2-5, the CDR3 gives the full variable domain: DGGITQSPKYLFRKEGQNVTLSCEQNLNHDAMYWYRQDPGQGLRLIYYSQIVNDFQKGDIAEGYSVSREKKESFPLTVTSAQKNPTAFYLCATRDQETQYFGPGTRLLVL.

Only a few counts were recorded for this clone. The chain recombines TRBV6-6 with TRBJ1-1, with 10 bases that match TRBD1. Germline CDR1 MNHNY, CDR2 SVGAGI (reference sequence). V dropped 7 bases and J dropped 6; count of bases not matched to a gene: 5. The CDR3 sequence is 13 residues long. CDR3 residues: CASIPDRGPEAFF. CDR3 bases: TGTGCCAGCATTCCAGACAGGGGGCCTGAAGCTTTCTTT.

The chain has TRBV30 and TRBJ2-1; 8 bases match TRBD2. CDR1 is GTSNPN and CDR2 is SVGIG in the germline V gene (reference sequence). After removal of 0 bases from V and 10 bases from J, the junction contained 8 bases not matched to a gene. The CDR3 is 14 residues long. CDR3 nucleotide sequence: TGTGCCTGGAGTGTATTACGGGGGGGCCTAGAGCAGTTCTTC. This sequence encodes CAWSVLRGGLEQFF.

This clone was counted a few times. This chain links TRBV2 with TRBJ2-5; 7 positions agree with TRBD2. This CDR3 region has 14 residues. Unmatched junction bases numbered 9, after V lost 4 bases and J lost 7 bases. Per germline, CDR1 SNHLY and CDR2 FYNNEI. CDR3 DNA: TGTGCCAGCAGTGGAGTTGGGGGGGAAGGGACCCAGTACTTC. Its protein product is CASSGVGGEGTQYF.

The chain links TRBV9 to TRBJ1-1, with D perhaps TRBD1 (5 bases). Trimming took 3 bases from V and 3 from J, leaving 24 bases between them. The germline gives CDR1 SGDLS, CDR2 YYNGEE. The CDR3 totals 18 residues. CDR3 sequence reads: CASSAIRGSGGSDTEAFF. The DNA for the CDR3 is TGTGCCAGCAGCGCGATTAGGGGATCGGGCGGTTCAGACACTGAAGCTTTCTTT.

CDR3: CASSRDRELNQPQHF. The CDR3 nucleotides are TGTGCCAGCAGCAGGGACAGGGAGCTTAATCAGCCCCAGCATTTT. This chain links TRBV2 with TRBJ1-5, with 9 nucleotides matching TRBD1. Germline V lookup: CDR1 SNHLY, CDR2 FYNNEI. The trim removed 6 bases at V and 4 bases at J, leaving 7 bases unmatched. The CDR3 is 15 residues long.

This clone is labeled medium-sized (0.01 to 0.1%). CDR3 sequence reads: CASSIGQGHGYTF. The DNA for the CDR3 is TGTGCCAGTAGTATAGGCCAGGGCCATGGCTACACCTTC. The chain carries TRBV19 and TRBJ1-2; possible D gene TRBD1, 5 bases. Between the trimmed V and J ends, which lost 1 base and 6 bases, there was a span of 9 bases. There are 13 residues in the CDR3. CDR1 is LNHDA and CDR2 is SQIVND in the germline V gene (reference sequence). The whole variable domain, remainder taken from reference TRBV19 and TRBJ1-2, is DGGITQSPKYLFRKEGQNVTLSCEQNLNHDAMYWYRQDPGQGLRLIYYSQIVNDFQKGDIAEGYSVSREKKESFPLTVTSAQKNPTAFYLCASSIGQGHGYTFGSGTRLTVV.

As DNA, the CDR3 is TGTGCCAGCTCGTCGCGACAGGTTACCAATGAGCAGTTCTTC. Encoded protein: CASSSRQVTNEQFF. This rearrangement joins TRBV18 to TRBJ2-1, with a possible D match to TRBD1 (6 bases). CDR1 KGHSH and CDR2 LQKENI come from the germline V gene. There are 14 residues in the CDR3. Trimming removed 6 bases from V and 6 bases from J, with 15 bases in between.

This clone was seen once. The chain combines TRBV7-2 with TRBJ1-6, with 8 bases identical to TRBD1. Germline V lookup: CDR1 SGHTA, CDR2 FQGNSA. V gave up 2 bases and J gave up 9 bases; unmatched junction bases: 9. This CDR3 is built from 16 residues. The CDR3: CASSLRPGQGASPLHF. The CDR3 region has the DNA TGTGCCAGCAGCTTAAGGCCAGGGCAGGGGGCTTCACCCCTCCACTTT.